This T cell receptor beta chain came from a study of T cells after yellow fever vaccination. Conversion of TCR transcripts into cDNA relied on 5'RACE template switching, which added a universal primer site and UMIs. TCRdb fed the 5' RACE reads into MiXCR, producing one record per CDR3 protein. The sample holds roughly 340,000 distinct CDR3 sequences; roughly 8.7% are singletons and the top ten take 18%. A remark on this clonotype: Its specificity is unknown.

Germline lookup yields CDR1 ENHRY and CDR2 SYGVKD. The V end was cut by 2 bases, the J end by 1 base, with 11 bases between. The CDR3 extends over 15 amino acids. Whole-study results and caveats: A secondary response was less intense yet reached its peak sooner, at day 5 versus 15. A limited proportion of clonotypes was detected within both the CD4 and CD8 compartments.

The J gene is TRBJ2-5, the V gene TRBV10-3, with a possible D match to TRBD2 (5 bases). The specimen was PBMCs, collected on the day of the first yellow fever vaccination. This sequence originates from a man between 18 and 29 years old who received the YFV17D yellow fever vaccine. Here the CDR3 DNA reads TGTGCCATCAGTGAGGAGGGCAGACGCCAAGAGACCCAGTACTTC. Translation gives CAISEEGRRQETQYF.